Sequencing of this TCR beta chain was carried out in a study of cytomegalovirus exposure and HLA in healthy donors. General observations from the study: Investigators reported approximately 150 TCR beta chains as tied to cytomegalovirus.

PCR employed 60 Vbeta and 13 Jbeta primers. Method: immunoSEQ multiplex PCR; TCRdb's copy keeps in-frame clones and lacks some. The table shows approximately 85,000 clones, with around two thirds occurring only once. About this clone: Its target is unknown.

V gave up 5 bases and J gave up 4 bases; unmatched junction bases: 6. The CDR3 is 14 amino acids. The germline V gene encodes CDR1 GTSNPN and CDR2 SVGIG (reference sequence). The source of this sequence is a woman under 40 in good health and CMV-seropositive. The chain links TRBV30 to TRBJ1-4; 8 nucleotides line up with TRBD1. Sequencing input: PBMCs. The CDR3 spells CAWERGQGNEKLFF. In DNA, the CDR3 is TGTGCCTGGGAACGAGGACAGGGTAATGAAAAACTGTTTTTT.